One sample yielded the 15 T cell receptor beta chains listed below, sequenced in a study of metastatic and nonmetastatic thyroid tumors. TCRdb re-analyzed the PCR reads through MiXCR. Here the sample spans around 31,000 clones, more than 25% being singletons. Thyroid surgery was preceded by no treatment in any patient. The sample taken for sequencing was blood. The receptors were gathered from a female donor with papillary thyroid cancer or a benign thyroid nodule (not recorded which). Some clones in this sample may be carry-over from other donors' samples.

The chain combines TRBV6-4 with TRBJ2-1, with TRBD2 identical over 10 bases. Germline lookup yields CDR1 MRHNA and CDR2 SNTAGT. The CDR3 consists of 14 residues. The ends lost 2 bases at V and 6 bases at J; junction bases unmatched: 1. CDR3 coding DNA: TGTGCCAGCAGTGACGGACTAGCGGTCAATGAGCAGTTCTTC. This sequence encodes CASSDGLAVNEQFF.

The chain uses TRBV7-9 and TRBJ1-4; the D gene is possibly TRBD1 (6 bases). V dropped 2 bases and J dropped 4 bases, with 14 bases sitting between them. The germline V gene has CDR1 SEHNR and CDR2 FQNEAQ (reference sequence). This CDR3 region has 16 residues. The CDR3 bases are TGTGCCAGCAGCTTAAGGGGGGGACTGCTTAATGAAAAACTGTTTTTT. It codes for CASSLRGGLLNEKLFF.

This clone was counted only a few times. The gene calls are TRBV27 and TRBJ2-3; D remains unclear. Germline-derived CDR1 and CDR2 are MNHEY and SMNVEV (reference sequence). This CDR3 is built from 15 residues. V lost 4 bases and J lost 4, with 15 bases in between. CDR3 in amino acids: CASSSPPSGADTQYF. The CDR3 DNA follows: TGTGCCAGCAGTTCCCCCCCGTCGGGTGCAGATACGCAGTATTTT.

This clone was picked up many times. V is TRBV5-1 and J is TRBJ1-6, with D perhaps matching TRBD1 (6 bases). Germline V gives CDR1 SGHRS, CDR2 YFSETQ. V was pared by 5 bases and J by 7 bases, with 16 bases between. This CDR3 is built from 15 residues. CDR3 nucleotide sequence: TGCGCCAGCAGAAGATCGGGACAAGTAAATTCACCCCTCCACTTT. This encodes CASRRSGQVNSPLHF.

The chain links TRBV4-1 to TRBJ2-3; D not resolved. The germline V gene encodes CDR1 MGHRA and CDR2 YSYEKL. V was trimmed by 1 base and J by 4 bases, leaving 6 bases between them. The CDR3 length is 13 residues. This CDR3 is CASSQGQADTQYF. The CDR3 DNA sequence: TGCGCCAGCAGCCAAGGGCAGGCAGATACGCAGTATTTT.

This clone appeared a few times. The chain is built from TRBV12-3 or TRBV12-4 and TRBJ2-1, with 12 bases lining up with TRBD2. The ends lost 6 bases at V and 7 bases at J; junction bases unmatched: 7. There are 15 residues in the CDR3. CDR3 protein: CASRERLAGVNEQFF. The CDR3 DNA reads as TGTGCCAGCAGGGAAAGACTAGCGGGAGTGAATGAGCAGTTCTTC.

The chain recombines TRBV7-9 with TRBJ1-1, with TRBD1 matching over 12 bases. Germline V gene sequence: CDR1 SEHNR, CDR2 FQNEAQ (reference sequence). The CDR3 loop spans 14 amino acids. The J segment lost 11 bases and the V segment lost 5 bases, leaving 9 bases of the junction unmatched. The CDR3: CASSGGTGGDRAFF. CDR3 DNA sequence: TGTGCCAGCAGCGGAGGGACAGGGGGCGATCGGGCTTTCTTT.

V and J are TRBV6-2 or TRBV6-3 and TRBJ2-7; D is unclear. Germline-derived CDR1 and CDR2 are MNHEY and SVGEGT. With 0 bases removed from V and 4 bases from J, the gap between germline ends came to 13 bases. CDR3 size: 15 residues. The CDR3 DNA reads TGTGCCAGCAGTTACTCGGATGACGTGGGGTACGAGCAGTACTTC. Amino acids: CASSYSDDVGYEQYF.

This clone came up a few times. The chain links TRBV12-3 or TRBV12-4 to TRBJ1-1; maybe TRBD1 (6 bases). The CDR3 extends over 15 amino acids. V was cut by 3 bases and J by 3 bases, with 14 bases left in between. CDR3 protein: CASSLRGHEDTEAFF. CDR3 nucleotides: TGTGCCAGCAGTTTGCGGGGGCATGAGGACACTGAAGCTTTCTTT.

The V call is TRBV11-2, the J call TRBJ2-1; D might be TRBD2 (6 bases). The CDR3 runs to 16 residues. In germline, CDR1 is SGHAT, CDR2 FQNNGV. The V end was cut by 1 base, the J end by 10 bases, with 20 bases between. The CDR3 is CASSLVRRGGLREQFF. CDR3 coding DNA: TGTGCCAGCAGCTTAGTTCGAAGGGGAGGCCTTAGGGAGCAGTTCTTC.

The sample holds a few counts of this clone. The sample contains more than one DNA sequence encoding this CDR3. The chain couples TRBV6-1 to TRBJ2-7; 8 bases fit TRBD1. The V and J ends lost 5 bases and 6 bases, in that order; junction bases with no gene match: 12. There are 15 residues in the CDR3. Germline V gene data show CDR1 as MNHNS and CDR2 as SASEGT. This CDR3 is CASSPWTGTRREQYF. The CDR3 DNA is TGTGCCAGCAGTCCCTGGACAGGGACTCGCCGCGAGCAGTACTTC.

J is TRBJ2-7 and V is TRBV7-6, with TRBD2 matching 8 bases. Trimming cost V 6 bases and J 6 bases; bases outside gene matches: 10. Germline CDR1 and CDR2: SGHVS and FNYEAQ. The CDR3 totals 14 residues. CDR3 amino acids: CASSLSTGGSEQYF. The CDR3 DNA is TGTGCCAGCAGTCTTAGTACGGGAGGGAGCGAGCAGTACTTC.

The CDR3 sequence is CASQGVETGADEQYF. CDR3 DNA: TGTGCCAGTCAAGGGGTAGAGACAGGGGCCGACGAGCAGTACTTC. The V call is TRBV25-1, the J call TRBJ2-7, with 8 positions matching TRBD1. This CDR3 comprises 15 residues. CDR1 is MGHDK, CDR2 SYGVNS, per germline. Trimming took 9 bases from V and 5 from J; bases not matched to a gene: 15.

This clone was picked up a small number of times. Here the CDR3 DNA reads TGTGCCTGGAGTCGAGGGGCTGGGGCCAACGTCCTGACTTTC. The encoded protein is CAWSRGAGANVLTF. The chain is built from TRBV30 and TRBJ2-6; the D call may be TRBD1 or TRBD2 (5 bases each). Trimming stripped 2 bases from V and 2 bases from J, with 7 bases between. Germline lookup yields CDR1 GTSNPN and CDR2 SVGIG (reference sequence). The CDR3 has 14 amino acids. The complete variable domain, with remaining parts taken from reference TRBV30 and TRBJ2-6, reads SQTIHQWPATLVQPVGSPLSLECTVEGTSNPNLYWYRQAAGRGLQLLFYSVGIGQISSEVPQNLSASRPQDRQFILSSKKLLLSDSGFYLCAWSRGAGANVLTFGAGSRLTVL.

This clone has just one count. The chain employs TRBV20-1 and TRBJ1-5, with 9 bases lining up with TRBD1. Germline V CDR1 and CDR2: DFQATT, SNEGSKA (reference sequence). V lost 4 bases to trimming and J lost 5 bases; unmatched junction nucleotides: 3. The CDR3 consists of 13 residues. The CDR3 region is CSAMGQGHQPQHF. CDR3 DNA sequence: TGCAGTGCTATGGGACAGGGTCATCAGCCCCAGCATTTT.